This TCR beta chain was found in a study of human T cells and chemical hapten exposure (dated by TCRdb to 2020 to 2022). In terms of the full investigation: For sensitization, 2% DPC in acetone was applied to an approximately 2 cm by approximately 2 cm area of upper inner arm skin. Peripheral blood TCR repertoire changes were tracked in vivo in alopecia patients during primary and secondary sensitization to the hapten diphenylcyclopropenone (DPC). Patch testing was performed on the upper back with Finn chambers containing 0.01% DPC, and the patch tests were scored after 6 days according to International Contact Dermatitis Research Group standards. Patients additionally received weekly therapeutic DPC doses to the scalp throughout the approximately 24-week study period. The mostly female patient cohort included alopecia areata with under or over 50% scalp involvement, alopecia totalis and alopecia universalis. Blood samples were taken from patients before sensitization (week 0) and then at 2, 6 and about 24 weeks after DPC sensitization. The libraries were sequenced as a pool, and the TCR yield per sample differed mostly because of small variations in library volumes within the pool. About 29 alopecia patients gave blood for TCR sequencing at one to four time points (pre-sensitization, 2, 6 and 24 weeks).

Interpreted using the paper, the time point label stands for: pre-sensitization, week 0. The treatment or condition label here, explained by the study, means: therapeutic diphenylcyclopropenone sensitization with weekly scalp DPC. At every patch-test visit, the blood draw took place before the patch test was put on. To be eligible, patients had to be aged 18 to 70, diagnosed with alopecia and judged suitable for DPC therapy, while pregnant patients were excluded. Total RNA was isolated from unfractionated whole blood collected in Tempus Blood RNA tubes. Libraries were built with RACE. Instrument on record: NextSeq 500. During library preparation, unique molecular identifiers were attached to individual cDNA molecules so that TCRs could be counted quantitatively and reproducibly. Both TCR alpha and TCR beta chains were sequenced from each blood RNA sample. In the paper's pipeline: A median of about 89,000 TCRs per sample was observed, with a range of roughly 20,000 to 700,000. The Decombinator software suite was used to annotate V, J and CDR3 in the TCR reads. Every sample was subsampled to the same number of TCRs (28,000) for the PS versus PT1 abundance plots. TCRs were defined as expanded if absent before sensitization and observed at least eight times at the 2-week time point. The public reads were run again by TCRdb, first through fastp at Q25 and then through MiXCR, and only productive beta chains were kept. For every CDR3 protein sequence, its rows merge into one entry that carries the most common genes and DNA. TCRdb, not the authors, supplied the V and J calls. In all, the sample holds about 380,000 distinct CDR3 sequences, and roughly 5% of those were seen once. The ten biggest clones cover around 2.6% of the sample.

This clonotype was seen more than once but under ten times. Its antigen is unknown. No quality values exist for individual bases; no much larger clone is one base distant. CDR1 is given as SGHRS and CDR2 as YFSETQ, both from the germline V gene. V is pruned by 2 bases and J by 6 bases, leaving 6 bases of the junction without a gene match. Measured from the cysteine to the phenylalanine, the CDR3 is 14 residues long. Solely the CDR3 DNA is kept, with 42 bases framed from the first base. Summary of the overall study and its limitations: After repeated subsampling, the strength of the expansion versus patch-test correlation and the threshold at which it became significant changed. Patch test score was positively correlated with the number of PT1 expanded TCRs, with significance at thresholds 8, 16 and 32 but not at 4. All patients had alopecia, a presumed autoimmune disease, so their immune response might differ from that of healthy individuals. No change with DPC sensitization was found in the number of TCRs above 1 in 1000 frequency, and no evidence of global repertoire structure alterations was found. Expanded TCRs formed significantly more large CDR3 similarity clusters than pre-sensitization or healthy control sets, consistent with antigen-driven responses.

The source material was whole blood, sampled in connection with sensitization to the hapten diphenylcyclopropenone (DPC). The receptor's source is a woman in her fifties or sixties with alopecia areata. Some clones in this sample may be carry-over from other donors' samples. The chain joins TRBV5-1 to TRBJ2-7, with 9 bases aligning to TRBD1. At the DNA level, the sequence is TGCGCCAGCAGCTTAACCGGGACAGGGATCGAGCAGTACTTC. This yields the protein CASSLTGTGIEQYF.